The present T cell receptor beta chain was sequenced within a study of blood T cell repertoires in COVID-19. Study-wide context: From the United States, Italy and Spain came samples of acute and convalescent COVID-19.

Seattle patients were enrolled while actively infected and followed longitudinally. CDR1 and CDR2 from the germline V gene are GTSNPN and SVGIG (reference sequence). Deletions cut 2 bases from V and 3 bases from J, with 10 bases between. This CDR3 comprises 14 residues. Sequenced by immunoSEQ multiplex PCR; TCRdb stores in-frame clones only, minus some. Seen here are 400,000 to 450,000 clones, 75% to 90% observed once, and the top ten hold roughly 1.6%. This clone was counted a single time. This clonotype originated in a woman between 40 and 50 years old with COVID-19, enrolled during active disease. V is TRBV30 and J is TRBJ1-4; maybe TRBD1 (6 bases). Source material: peripheral blood. DNA for the CDR3: TGTGCCTGGAGTCAGGGGCTGTCTAATGAAAAACTGTTTTTT. As protein: CAWSQGLSNEKLFF.